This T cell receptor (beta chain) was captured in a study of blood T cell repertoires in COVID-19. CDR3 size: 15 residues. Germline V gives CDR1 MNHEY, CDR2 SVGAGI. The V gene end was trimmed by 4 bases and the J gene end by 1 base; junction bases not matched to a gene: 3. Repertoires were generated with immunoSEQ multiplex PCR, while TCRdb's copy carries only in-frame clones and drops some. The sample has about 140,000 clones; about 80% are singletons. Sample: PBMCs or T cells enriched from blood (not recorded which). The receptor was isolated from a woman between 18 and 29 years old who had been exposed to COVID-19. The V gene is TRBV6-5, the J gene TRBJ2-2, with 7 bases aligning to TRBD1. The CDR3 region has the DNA TGTGCCAGCAGTTGGGGACAGAGGAACACCGGGGAGCTGTTTTTT. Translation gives CASSWGQRNTGELFF.